This paragraph reports one TCR beta chain. The antigen is not known. These data come from a study of identical twins. Study results and caveats: While abundant cord blood beta clonotypes carried fewer insertions, memory repertoires showed no such pattern. The study drew conclusions from cross-sectional statistical analysis, not from following the same donors.

Template switching, a step in the protocol, added a universal primer site, and cDNA carried unique molecular identifiers. TCRdb re-derived calls from the 5' RACE reads in MiXCR, one entry per CDR3 protein. Of about 530,000 distinct CDR3 sequences listed, around 20% are singletons. Separately, the same data were catalogued under a study of yellow fever vaccine responses in identical twins. That paper notes: Each twin's T cell response to the vaccine was reported to look partly convergent and partly personalized.

The origin of this receptor is a woman aged 18 to 35 in good health. The specimen sequenced was CD4+ T cells sorted from blood.

Written as DNA, the CDR3 is TGTGCCAGCAGTTACACCCCGGGAGCGGTCAACGTCCTGACTTTC. This gives the protein CASSYTPGAVNVLTF. The chain has TRBV6-2 or TRBV6-3 and TRBJ2-6, with D possibly matching TRBD2 (6 bases). V dropped 2 bases and J dropped 9 bases, with 14 bases sitting between them. The CDR3 extends over 15 amino acids. Per the germline V gene, CDR1 is MNHEY and CDR2 is SVGEGT.